The 32 T cell receptor beta chains in this list originate from one sample, sequenced in a study of T cell responses to AZD1222 COVID-19 vaccine. Only in-frame clones appear in the TCRdb table, and some are missing; sequencing was by immunoSEQ multiplex PCR. The data hold 200,000 to 250,000 clones, with around 94% observed a single time. Sample: peripheral blood, taken 28 days after the second dose of the MenACWY control vaccine. Every receptor here comes from an adult who received the MenACWY meningococcal vaccine as a control.

This clone was found once. CDR3 protein: CASSLDGGSGNTIYF. The CDR3 DNA sequence: TGCGCCAGCAGTCTGGACGGAGGCTCTGGAAACACCATATATTTT. This rearrangement joins TRBV5-1 to TRBJ1-3, with D uncertain. The CDR3 spans 15 residues. Germline loops: CDR1 SGHRS, CDR2 YFSETQ. Trimming took 5 bases from V and 0 from J, leaving 12 bases between them.

The rearrangement links TRBV9 to TRBJ2-2; 9 positions match TRBD2. Germline CDR1 is SGDLS and CDR2 is YYNGEE. The junction had 7 bases not matched to a gene; V was cut back by 0 bases and J by 4 bases. CDR3 size: 17 residues. The CDR3 reads CASSVVEPLAGTGELFF. CDR3 nucleotides: TGTGCCAGCAGCGTAGTCGAGCCACTAGCGGGCACCGGGGAGCTGTTTTTT.

This chain links TRBV28 with TRBJ2-5, with TRBD2 matching 12 bases. Germline V gives CDR1 MDHEN, CDR2 SYDVKM. This CDR3 comprises 16 residues. Trimming at V came to 5 bases and at J to 5 bases, leaving 9 bases not matched to a gene. The CDR3 region has the DNA TGTGCCAGCAGTCCATCTAGCGGGAGGGCCCTGGAGACCCAGTACTTC. Translating it yields CASSPSSGRALETQYF.

The gene calls are TRBV27 and TRBJ1-2, with D maybe TRBD1 (5 bases). The CDR3 covers 17 residues. Germline V gene sequence: CDR1 MNHEY, CDR2 SMNVEV (reference sequence). Trimming removed 5 bases at V and 5 bases at J, with 24 bases between. The CDR3, as DNA: TGTGCCAGCAGTCTAACCCCCGCACGAGGGACGCTTTATGGCTACACCTTC. Translated, it gives CASSLTPARGTLYGYTF.

The chain recombines TRBV28 with TRBJ1-1; D uncertain. The CDR3 contains 12 residues. V was cut by 6 bases and J by 6 bases, with 11 bases left in between. Germline values: CDR1 MDHEN, CDR2 SYDVKM. For the CDR3, the DNA is TGTGCCAGCAGCCCCGTCAACTCTGAAGCTTTCTTT. Translation gives CASSPVNSEAFF.

The chain links TRBV10-1 to TRBJ1-2; 8 bases map to TRBD1. The V gene's germline CDR1 is WNHNN and CDR2 SYGVQD (reference sequence). The J segment lost 3 bases and the V segment lost 6 bases, leaving 3 bases of the junction unmatched. The CDR3 sequence is 13 residues long. The CDR3 sequence: CASRGTGDYGYTF. CDR3 nucleotides: TGCGCCAGCAGGGGGACAGGCGACTATGGCTACACCTTC.

The V and J genes are TRBV7-3 and TRBJ2-3, with 9 bases matching TRBD2. Germline CDR1 SGHTA, CDR2 FQGTGA. The CDR3 has 14 amino acids. V shed 3 bases and J 6 bases; nucleotides not matched to a gene: 4. The CDR3 sequence: CASSFTSGFDTQYF. CDR3 nucleotide sequence: TGTGCCAGCAGCTTCACTAGCGGGTTCGATACGCAGTATTTT.

The rearrangement joins TRBV5-6 to TRBJ1-2; TRBD1 is a possible D gene (5 bases). The germline V gene has CDR1 SGHDT and CDR2 YYEEEE. The CDR3 spans 19 residues. V lost 2 bases and J lost 2, with 25 bases in between. Here the CDR3 reads CASSFFTRGARDKNYGYTF. The CDR3 DNA reads as TGTGCCAGCAGCTTTTTTACGAGAGGGGCACGAGACAAAAACTATGGCTACACCTTC.

V gene TRBV6-2 or TRBV6-3 combines with J gene TRBJ2-3; TRBD1 is a possible D gene (5 bases). CDR1 and CDR2 from the germline V gene are MNHEY and SVGEGT. This CDR3 is built from 14 residues. Between the trimmed V and J ends, which lost 6 bases and 3 bases, there was a span of 13 bases. The CDR3 DNA reads TGTGCCAGCAGCCGGACACCCTTTACAGATACGCAGTATTTT. This encodes CASSRTPFTDTQYF.

V and J are TRBV4-1 and TRBJ2-5; no clear D gene. The V gene's germline CDR1 is MGHRA and CDR2 YSYEKL. V lost 1 base, J lost 0 bases, and 9 bases lay in between. CDR3 length: 15 residues. This CDR3 is CASSQVESDQETQYF. The DNA for the CDR3 is TGCGCCAGCAGCCAAGTCGAATCAGACCAAGAGACCCAGTACTTC.

V is TRBV7-9 and J is TRBJ2-5; TRBD1 aligns across 7 bases. CDR3 length equals 14 residues. J was trimmed by 2 bases and V by 6 bases; bases with no gene match: 6. CDR1 SEHNR and CDR2 FQNEAQ come from the germline V gene (reference sequence). The CDR3 sequence: CASSPGQAQETQYF. The DNA for the CDR3 is TGTGCCAGCAGTCCAGGACAGGCTCAAGAGACCCAGTACTTC. Based on the CDR3 plus reference TRBV7-9 and TRBJ2-5, the full variable domain is DTGVSQNPRHKITKRGQNVTFRCDPISEHNRLYWYRQTLGQGPEFLTYFQNEAQLEKSRLLSDRFSAERPKGSFSTLEIQRTEQGDSAMYLCASSPGQAQETQYFGPGTRLLVL.

The gene calls are TRBV6-5 and TRBJ2-1; possible D gene TRBD1, 6 bases. Germline CDR1 MNHEY, CDR2 SVGAGI. CDR3 length: 12 residues. Trimming pared 6 bases from V and 8 bases from J, leaving 11 bases between. CDR3 DNA: TGTGCCAGCAGGAGAGGGGGTTATGAGCAGTTCTTC. Its protein is CASRRGGYEQFF.

This chain links TRBV7-2 with TRBJ2-1; D is unclear. Germline CDR1 and CDR2: SGHTA and FQGNSA. The CDR3 has 14 residues. Trimming shortened V by 4 bases and J by 0 bases, and 7 bases separated the two germline ends. The CDR3 spells CASSSRPSYNEQFF. The CDR3 DNA reads TGTGCCAGCAGCTCGCGCCCCTCCTACAATGAGCAGTTCTTC.

V gene TRBV12-3 or TRBV12-4 combines with J gene TRBJ1-1; D remains unclear. CDR3 length: 13 residues. The V end lost 1 base, the J end lost 4 bases, and 7 bases lay between the germline ends. The DNA for the CDR3 is TGTGCCAGCAGTTTAGTAGTCGGCACTGAAGCTTTCTTT. Encoded protein: CASSLVVGTEAFF.

The chain combines TRBV4-2 with TRBJ1-4, with 7 nucleotides matching TRBD1. There are 14 residues in the CDR3. Germline CDR1 reads LGHNA; CDR2 reads YNFKEQ. The J segment lost 8 bases and the V segment lost 6 bases, leaving 9 bases of the junction unmatched. The chain's CDR3 is CASRPPRQGEKLFF. The CDR3 nucleotides read TGTGCCAGCAGACCCCCTAGACAGGGAGAAAAACTGTTTTTT.

The chain employs TRBV5-1 and TRBJ2-3, with unresolved D. Trimming took off 0 bases at V and 2 bases at J, with 7 bases between the two ends. In germline, CDR1 is SGHRS, CDR2 YFSETQ. CDR3 size: 14 residues. The CDR3, as DNA: TGCGCCAGCAGCTTGGGCAGGAACACAGATACGCAGTATTTT. The encoded protein is CASSLGRNTDTQYF. Looking up the rest from reference TRBV5-1 and TRBJ2-3 gives the full variable domain: KAGVTQTPRYLIKTRGQQVTLSCSPISGHRSVSWYQQTPGQGLQFLFEYFSETQRNKGNFPGRFSGRQFSNSRSEMNVSTLELGDSALYLCASSLGRNTDTQYFGPGTRLTVL.

This clone has just one count. This chain uses TRBV2 with TRBJ1-2, with no clear D. The V end was cut by 3 bases, the J end by 4 bases, with 15 bases between. CDR3 length: 15 amino acids. Germline assignment: CDR1 SNHLY and CDR2 FYNNEI. In DNA form, the CDR3 reads TGTGCCAGCAGTGACTCGACGGGCTCCTTCTATGGCTACACCTTC. Its protein product is CASSDSTGSFYGYTF.

V and J are TRBV3-1 (or the pseudogene TRBV3-2) and TRBJ1-1; no firm D call. The CDR3 is made up of 14 amino acids. CDR1 is LGHDT and CDR2 is YNNKEL in the germline V gene (reference sequence). Trimming removed 5 bases at V and 0 bases at J, with 10 bases between. The CDR3, as DNA: TGTGCCAGCAGCTACGGACTGATGAACACTGAAGCTTTCTTT. Translated, it gives CASSYGLMNTEAFF.

The V and J genes are TRBV28 and TRBJ2-1; TRBD1 agrees at 9 bases. The CDR3 length is 14 residues. Germline trimming cut 2 bases from V and 6 bases from J; bases unmatched to any gene: 2. Germline CDR1 reads MDHEN; CDR2 reads SYDVKM. CDR3: CASSLRQGVNEQFF. The CDR3, as DNA: TGTGCCAGCAGTTTAAGACAGGGGGTCAATGAGCAGTTCTTC. Looking up the rest from reference TRBV28 and TRBJ2-1 gives the full variable domain: DVKVTQSSRYLVKRTGEKVFLECVQDMDHENMFWYRQDPGLGLRLIYFSYDVKMKEKGDIPEGYSVSREKKERFSLILESASTNQTSMYLCASSLRQGVNEQFFGPGTRLTVL.

The gene calls are TRBV7-9 and TRBJ1-2; 8 bases fit TRBD1. The CDR3 is 17 amino acids. Trimming cost V 3 bases and J 0 bases; bases outside gene matches: 9. The germline CDR1 and CDR2 sequences are SEHNR and FQNEAQ (reference sequence). The CDR3 spells CASSFHARTGSNYGYTF. In DNA, the CDR3 is TGTGCCAGCAGCTTCCACGCCCGGACAGGGTCTAACTATGGCTACACCTTC.

This sequence joins TRBV12-5 and TRBJ2-2, with a weak D call TRBD1 (5 bases). This CDR3 spans 21 amino acids. Germline CDR1 LGHNT, CDR2 FRNRAP. Deletions cut 6 bases from V and 3 bases from J, with 32 bases between. The CDR3 region has the DNA TGTGCTAGTGGCCAGACTGGGGCCGTGGAACAGAGAATTGCGGACACCGGGGAGCTGTTTTTT. The encoded protein is CASGQTGAVEQRIADTGELFF.

The V call is TRBV3-1 (or the pseudogene TRBV3-2), the J call TRBJ1-2, with a possible D match to TRBD1 (5 bases). Germline CDR1 reads LGHDT; CDR2 reads YNNKEL (reference sequence). The V end was cut by 1 base, the J end by 5 bases, with 17 bases between. There are 16 residues in the CDR3. CDR3 nucleotides: TGTGCCAGCAGCCAAGTCCATGGGCCGGAGGGGTATGGCTACACCTTC. This codes for CASSQVHGPEGYGYTF.

The chain uses TRBV4-2 and TRBJ1-2; D call uncertain. Germline CDR1 LGHNA, CDR2 YNFKEQ. Trimming removed 0 bases from V and 10 bases from J, with 9 bases in between. The CDR3 is 12 residues long. CDR3 sequence (DNA): TGTGCCAGCAGCCAAGAAAGTCGGCACTACACCTTC. This sequence encodes CASSQESRHYTF.

J is TRBJ1-3 and V is TRBV5-1, with unresolved D. The CDR3 totals 15 residues. CDR1 is SGHRS, CDR2 YFSETQ, per germline. Trimming stripped 0 bases from V and 0 bases from J, with 7 bases between. The chain's CDR3 is CASSLAENSGNTIYF. CDR3 DNA: TGCGCCAGCAGCTTGGCAGAAAACTCTGGAAACACCATATATTTT.

The rearrangement uses TRBV6-5 and TRBJ2-3; 9 bases fit TRBD2. There are 15 residues in the CDR3. The germline V gene has CDR1 MNHEY and CDR2 SVGAGI. After removal of 2 bases from V and 4 bases from J, the junction contained 4 bases not matched to a gene. The CDR3 is CASSYAGGPSDTQYF. In DNA, the CDR3 is TGTGCCAGCAGTTACGCGGGGGGGCCTTCAGATACGCAGTATTTT.

This chain uses TRBV5-1 with TRBJ2-7; D perhaps matches TRBD2 (6 bases). CDR3 length equals 16 residues. CDR1 SGHRS and CDR2 YFSETQ come from the germline V gene. V lost 0 bases to trimming and J lost 3 bases, with 16 bases between them. In nucleotides, the CDR3 is TGCGCCAGCAGCTTGGCCATGGGCGGGACCATCTACGAGCAGTACTTC. It encodes CASSLAMGGTIYEQYF.

The chain joins TRBV9 to TRBJ2-7; 12 nucleotides align to TRBD2. Per germline, CDR1 SGDLS and CDR2 YYNGEE. This CDR3 is built from 14 residues. Trimming took 3 bases from V and 4 from J; bases not matched to a gene: 2. CDR3 protein: CASSGTSGAYEQYF. The CDR3 region has the DNA TGTGCCAGCAGCGGGACTAGCGGGGCGTACGAGCAGTACTTC.

This chain joins TRBV7-6 and TRBJ2-7; 8 bases match TRBD2. The germline V gene has CDR1 SGHVS and CDR2 FNYEAQ. With 0 bases clipped from V and 6 bases from J, the junction kept 13 bases outside the gene matches. This CDR3 comprises 17 residues. The CDR3 sequence is CASSLASPGLAGVEQYF. The CDR3 DNA sequence: TGTGCCAGCAGCTTAGCGTCCCCTGGACTAGCAGGCGTCGAGCAGTACTTC.

V is TRBV15 and J is TRBJ2-5; D gene unclear. From germline, CDR1 is LNHNV and CDR2 YYDKDF (reference sequence). This CDR3 contains 14 residues. V shed 6 bases and J shed 1 base, with 12 bases lying between them. The DNA of the CDR3 is TGTGCCACCAGTAGCAGGCGCACCCAAGAGACCCAGTACTTC. Residues: CATSSRRTQETQYF. The complete variable domain, with remaining parts taken from reference TRBV15 and TRBJ2-5, reads DAMVIQNPRYQVTQFGKPVTLSCSQTLNHNVMYWYQQKSSQAPKLLFHYYDKDFNNEADTPDNFQSRRPNTSFCFLDIRSPGLGDTAMYLCATSSRRTQETQYFGPGTRLLVL.

The gene calls are TRBV7-9 and TRBJ1-4, with TRBD1 as a possible D gene (6 bases). Germline V lookup: CDR1 SEHNR, CDR2 FQNEAQ (reference sequence). The V end lost 3 bases, the J end lost 2 bases, and 13 bases lay between the germline ends. The CDR3 extends over 16 amino acids. This CDR3 reads CASSLGTMGTNEKLFF. CDR3 DNA sequence: TGTGCCAGCAGCTTGGGGACAATGGGGACTAATGAAAAACTGTTTTTT.

This clone showed up just once. This rearrangement joins TRBV12-2 to TRBJ2-5; the table gives TRBD2 as D, unverified against the DNA. TRBV12-2 is described as a pseudogene. This CDR3 has 19 residues. The CDR3 loop is CASRLPTGLARSYQETQYF. DNA of the CDR3: TGTGCAAGTCGCTTACCAACGGGACTAGCGAGATCGTACCAAGAGACCCAGTACTTC.

The chain joins TRBV2 to TRBJ1-2; maybe TRBD1 (5 bases). This CDR3 is built from 14 residues. CDR1 SNHLY and CDR2 FYNNEI come from the germline V gene. V was cut by 4 bases and J by 3 bases, with 12 bases left in between. This CDR3 is CASSGQGGYYGYTF. The CDR3 DNA reads as TGTGCCAGCAGTGGCCAGGGTGGGTACTATGGCTACACCTTC.